The 3 T cell receptor beta chains reported below all come from one sample, sequenced in a study of shared clonotypes between healthy human individuals. The naive CD8 subset, CD45RO-negative cells positively selected for CCR7, excluded terminally differentiated effector memory CD45RA+ cells. Measured with immunoSEQ multiplex PCR; TCRdb has only the in-frame clones, and not every one. The table records roughly 1,800,000 clones, about 95% of them present only once. Material for sequencing was naive CD8+ T cells sorted from blood. The receptors here all came from a man younger than 30 in good health.

The chain carries TRBV10-1 and TRBJ1-5; 10 positions agree with TRBD1. This CDR3 spans 15 amino acids. Trimming cost V 6 bases and J 4 bases; bases outside gene matches: 6. Per germline, CDR1 WNHNN and CDR2 SYGVQD (reference sequence). DNA for the CDR3: TGCGCCAGCAGGAGGGGACAGGGGAATAATCAGCCCCAGCATTTT. It yields the protein CASRRGQGNNQPQHF.

This rearrangement joins TRBV6-5 to TRBJ2-1; D is unresolved. Trimming removed 10 bases from V and 4 bases from J, with 11 bases in between. This CDR3 has 12 residues. Per germline, CDR1 MNHEY and CDR2 SVGAGI. CDR3 sequence: CATRRDYNEQFF. For the CDR3, the DNA is TGTGCCACACGACGAGATTACAATGAGCAGTTCTTC.

This clone was recorded only once. The J gene is TRBJ2-7, the V gene TRBV13; D perhaps matches TRBD1 (6 bases). V was cut by 4 bases and J by 0 bases, with 13 bases left in between. CDR3 length equals 15 residues. In germline, CDR1 is PRHDT, CDR2 FYEKMQ (reference sequence). CDR3 residues: CASSSQGKGSYEQYF. For the CDR3, the DNA is TGTGCCAGCAGCTCACAGGGAAAGGGCTCCTACGAGCAGTACTTC.